This T cell receptor beta chain was documented in a study of T cell responses to AZD1222 COVID-19 vaccine. Findings of the study overall: It should be noted that donors were predominantly white British and more often female, and clonal diversity was possibly underestimated. It was only a handful of AZD1222 recipients who were seropositive at baseline. Spike-specific TCR breadth and depth were elevated following two AZD1222 doses.

This CDR3 has 19 residues. Germline-derived CDR1 and CDR2 are MDHEN and SYDVKM. V lost 0 bases to trimming and J lost 0 bases, with 18 bases between them. A remark on this clone: Its antigen remains unidentified.

Profiling relied on immunoSEQ multiplex PCR, and the TCRdb table lists in-frame clones only, not all of them. The data hold 180,000 or so clones, with 92% observed a single time. The source material was peripheral blood, sampled 28 days after the second AZD1222 dose. The TCR comes from an adult who received the AZD1222 COVID-19 vaccine. The gene calls are TRBV28 and TRBJ1-5; TRBD1 is a possible D gene (5 bases). The CDR3 nucleotides read TGTGCCAGCAGTTTATGGGGCTGGGGGGTAAGGGATAGCAATCAGCCCCAGCATTTT. Translating gives CASSLWGWGVRDSNQPQHF.